This paragraph reports one TCR beta chain. The Seattle patients, enrolled during active infection, were followed longitudinally. Per the study methods: Amplifying reference gene primers gave estimates of nucleated cell counts. TCRdb keeps only in-frame clones here, not all; method: immunoSEQ multiplex PCR. The V and J calls and clone size come from that table; D and trimming were worked out from the DNA. The sample contains 200,000 or so clones, roughly 84% of which appear only once. The sample originates from a study of blood T cell repertoires in COVID-19. Study at large: Spain, Italy and the United States supplied samples that represented acute and convalescent COVID-19. T cells, B-cell-depleted T cells, or PBMCs provided the cDNA or gDNA that served as material.

CDR1 is LNHDA, CDR2 SQIVND, per germline (reference sequence). The CDR3 is 16 amino acids. Germline trimming cut 1 base from V and 9 bases from J; bases unmatched to any gene: 8. The receptor was derived from a person aged 65-85 years with COVID-19, enrolled during active disease. V gene TRBV19 combines with J gene TRBJ2-1; 11 nucleotides align to TRBD1. The sequenced sample was peripheral blood. CDR3 coding DNA: TGTGCCAGTAGTATAGCGGCGGACAGGGGGCTGGGTGAGCAGTTCTTC. Encoded protein: CASSIAADRGLGEQFF.